The T cell receptor beta chain under discussion was sequenced for a study of technical replicates of blood from a few donors. V was clipped by 4 bases and J by 8 bases, with 14 bases between them. CDR1 and CDR2 (germline): MNHNS, SASEGT. The CDR3 covers 14 residues. Only in-frame clones appear in the TCRdb table, and some are missing; sequencing was by immunoSEQ multiplex PCR. The sample consists of about 83,000 clones, approximately 90% of them appearing once. The chain uses TRBV6-1 and TRBJ1-4; a possible D gene is TRBD1 (5 bases). The receptor was isolated from a human donor in good health. Sequencing was carried out using T cells isolated from PBMCs. CDR3 nucleotides: TGTGCCAGCAGTGGAGGCGGGGCTTACGAAAAACTGTTTTTT. It codes for CASSGGGAYEKLFF.